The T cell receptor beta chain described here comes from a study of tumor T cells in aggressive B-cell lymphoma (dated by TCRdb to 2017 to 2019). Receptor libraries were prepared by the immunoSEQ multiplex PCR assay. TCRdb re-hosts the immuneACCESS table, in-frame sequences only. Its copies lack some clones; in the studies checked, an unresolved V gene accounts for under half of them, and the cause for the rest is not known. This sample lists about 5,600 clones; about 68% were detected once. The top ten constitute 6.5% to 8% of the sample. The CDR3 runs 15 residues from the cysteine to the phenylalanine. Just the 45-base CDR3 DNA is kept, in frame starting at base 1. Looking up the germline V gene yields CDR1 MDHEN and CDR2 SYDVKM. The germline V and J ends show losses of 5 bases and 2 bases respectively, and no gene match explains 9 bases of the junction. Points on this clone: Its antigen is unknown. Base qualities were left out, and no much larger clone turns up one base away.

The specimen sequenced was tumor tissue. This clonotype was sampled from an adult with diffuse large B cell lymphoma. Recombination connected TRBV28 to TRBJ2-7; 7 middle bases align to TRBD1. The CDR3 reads CASSPQGVLPYEQYF. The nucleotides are TGTGCCAGCAGTCCCCAGGGGGTCTTACCCTACGAGCAGTACTTC.